This TCR beta chain was sequenced in a study of CD8+ T cells in alopecia areata. Study-level information: Oral tofacitinib, 5 to 10 mg twice daily, was given in an open-label trial.

This CDR3 contains 15 residues. The V gene's germline CDR1 is GTSNPN and CDR2 SVGIG (reference sequence). Losses at the gene ends were 0 bases for V and 3 bases for J; bases not matched to a gene: 6. Findings of the study overall: Tofacitinib did not eliminate many expanded lesional clones from scalp or blood. Tofacitinib yielded significantly lower scalp clonality and fewer expanded CD8+ clones among the top 100.

Concerning this clone: Its antigen is unknown.

Treatment meaning: oral pan-JAK inhibitor, 5-10 mg twice daily. The authors sorted CD4+ and CD8+ T cells from PBMCs. The authors extracted RNA and reverse transcribed it into cDNA as the sequencing template. The assay was immunoSEQ multiplex PCR, and TCRdb's table has in-frame clones only and misses some. The profile shows under 200,000 clones, approximately 60% of them singletons. The chain joins TRBV30 to TRBJ1-1; 8 bases match TRBD1. This specimen was CD4+ T cells sorted from blood, taken at week 24, from a patient treated with tofacitinib. The receptor was derived from a human donor with alopecia areata. The CDR3 nucleotides read TGTGCCTGGAGTGTGACAGGGGTATCGGACACTGAAGCTTTCTTT. This translates into CAWSVTGVSDTEAFF.